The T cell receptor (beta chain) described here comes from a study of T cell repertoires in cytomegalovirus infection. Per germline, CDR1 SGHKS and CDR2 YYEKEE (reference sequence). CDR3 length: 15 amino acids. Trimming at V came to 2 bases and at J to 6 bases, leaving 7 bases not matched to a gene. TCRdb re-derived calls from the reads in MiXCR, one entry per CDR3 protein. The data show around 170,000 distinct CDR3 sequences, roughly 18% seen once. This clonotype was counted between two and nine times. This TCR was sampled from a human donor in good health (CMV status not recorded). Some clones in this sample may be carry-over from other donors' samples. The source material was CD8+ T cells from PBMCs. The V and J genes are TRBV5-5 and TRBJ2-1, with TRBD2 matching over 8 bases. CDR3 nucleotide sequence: TGTGCCAGCAGCTTTCGAGCGGGAGTTGCCAATGAGCAGTTCTTC. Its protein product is CASSFRAGVANEQFF.